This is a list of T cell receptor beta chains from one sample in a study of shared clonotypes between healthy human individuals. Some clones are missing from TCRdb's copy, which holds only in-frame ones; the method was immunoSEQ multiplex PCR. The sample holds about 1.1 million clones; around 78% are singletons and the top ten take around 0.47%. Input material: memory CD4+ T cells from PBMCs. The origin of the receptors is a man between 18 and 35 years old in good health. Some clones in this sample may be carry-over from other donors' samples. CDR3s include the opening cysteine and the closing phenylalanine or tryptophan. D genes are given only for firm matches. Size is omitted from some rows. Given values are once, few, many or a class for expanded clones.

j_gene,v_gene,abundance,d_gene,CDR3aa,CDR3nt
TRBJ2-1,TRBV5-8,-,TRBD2,CASSRGLAAYNEQFF,TGTGCCAGCAGCCGTGGACTAGCGGCCTACAATGAGCAGTTCTTC
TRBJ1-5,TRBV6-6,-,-,CASTRQGNQPQHF,TGTGCCAGCACCAGACAGGGCAATCAGCCCCAGCATTTT
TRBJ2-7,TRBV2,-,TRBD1,CASSPTGVREQYF,TGTGCCAGCAGCCCTACAGGGGTACGCGAGCAGTACTTC
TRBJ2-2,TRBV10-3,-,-,CAISVAGPANTGELFF,TGTGCCATCAGTGTCGCAGGACCTGCGAACACCGGGGAGCTGTTTTTT
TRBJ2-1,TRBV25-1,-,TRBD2,CASSELGGRAEGNEQFF,TGTGCCAGCAGTGAATTAGGCGGGAGGGCCGAGGGTAATGAGCAGTTCTTC
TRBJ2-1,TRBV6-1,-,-,CASSESSGVSYNEQFF,TGTGCCAGCAGTGAATCATCCGGAGTCTCCTACAATGAGCAGTTCTTC
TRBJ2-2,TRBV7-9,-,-,CASSLGQSDRELFF,TGTGCCAGCAGCTTAGGACAGAGTGACCGGGAGCTGTTTTTT
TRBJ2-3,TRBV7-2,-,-,CASLPLSFSGADTQYF,TGTGCCAGCCTCCCCCTTAGTTTCTCGGGGGCGGATACGCAGTATTTT
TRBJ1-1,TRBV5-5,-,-,CASKSMNTEAFF,TGTGCCAGCAAGAGCATGAACACTGAAGCTTTCTTT
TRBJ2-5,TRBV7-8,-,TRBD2,CASSFRGGAGGLDFRETQYF,TGTGCCAGCAGCTTCCGCGGGGGGGCGGGAGGCCTTGACTTCCGAGAGACCCAGTACTTC
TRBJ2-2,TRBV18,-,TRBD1,CASSISGTVNTGELFF,TGTGCCAGCTCAATTTCCGGGACAGTGAACACCGGGGAGCTGTTTTTT
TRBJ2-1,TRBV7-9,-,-,CASSFLDPATEQFF,TGTGCCAGCAGCTTTCTGGACCCGGCTACTGAGCAGTTCTTC
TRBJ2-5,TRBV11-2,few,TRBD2,CASSRARLATQETQYF,TGTGCCAGCAGCAGGGCGAGACTAGCGACTCAAGAGACCCAGTACTTC
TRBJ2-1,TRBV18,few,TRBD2,CASSAGTSGGNEQFF,TGTGCCAGCTCGGCCGGGACTAGCGGAGGGAATGAGCAGTTCTTC
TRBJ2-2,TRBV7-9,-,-,CASSLSTGELFF,TGTGCCAGCAGCTTAAGTACCGGGGAGCTGTTTTTT
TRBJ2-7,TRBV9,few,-,CASSAQQGFGYEQYF,TGTGCCAGCAGCGCCCAACAGGGTTTTGGGTACGAGCAGTACTTC
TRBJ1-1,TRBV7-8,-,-,CASSILGADTEAFF,TGTGCCAGCAGCATCCTGGGCGCGGACACTGAAGCTTTCTTT
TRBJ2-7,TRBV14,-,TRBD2,CASSQDLGAGGIYEQYF,TGTGCCAGCAGCCAAGATCTGGGAGCGGGAGGAATCTACGAGCAGTACTTC
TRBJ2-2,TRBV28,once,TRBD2,CASAYRGTSGNTGELFF,TGTGCCAGCGCCTACAGAGGGACTAGCGGGAACACCGGGGAGCTGTTTTTT
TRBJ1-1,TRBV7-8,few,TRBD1,CASSDRRTQQGGTEAFF,TGTGCCAGCAGCGACAGAAGGACCCAACAGGGGGGCACTGAAGCTTTCTTT
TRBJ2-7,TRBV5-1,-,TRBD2,CASSSGRTTYEQYF,TGCGCCAGCTCTAGCGGGCGAACCACCTACGAGCAGTACTTC
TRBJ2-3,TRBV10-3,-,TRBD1,CAIRDRGRGDTQYF,TGTGCCATCAGGGACAGGGGGCGAGGAGATACGCAGTATTTT
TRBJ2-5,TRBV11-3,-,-,CASSSGDKTQYF,TGTGCCAGCAGCAGCGGGGACAAGACCCAGTACTTC
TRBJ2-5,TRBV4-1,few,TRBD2,CASSRGTSGSWEETQYF,TGCGCCAGCAGCCGAGGGACTAGCGGGAGTTGGGAAGAGACCCAGTACTTC
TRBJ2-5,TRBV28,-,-,CASSTRAGAEETQYF,TGTGCCAGCAGTACAAGGGCGGGGGCAGAAGAGACCCAGTACTTC
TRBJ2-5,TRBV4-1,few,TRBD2,CASSQGLAGWETQYF,TGCGCCAGCAGCCAGGGACTAGCGGGGTGGGAGACCCAGTACTTC
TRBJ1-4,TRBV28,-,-,CASSPPGQKLFF,TGTGCCAGCAGTCCCCCCGGGCAGAAACTGTTTTTT
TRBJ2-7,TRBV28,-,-,CASSSFGGPYEQYF,TGTGCCAGCAGTTCCTTTGGTGGGCCCTACGAGCAGTACTTC
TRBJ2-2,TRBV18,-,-,CASSPPSGLNTGELFF,TGTGCCAGCTCACCACCGTCAGGGCTTAACACCGGGGAGCTGTTTTTT
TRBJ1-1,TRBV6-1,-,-,CASSEGGTNTEAFF,TGTGCCAGCAGTGAGGGGGGTACGAACACTGAAGCTTTCTTT
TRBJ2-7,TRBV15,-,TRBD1,CATSRGGQGDHEQYF,TGTGCCACCAGCAGAGGGGGACAGGGGGACCACGAGCAGTACTTC
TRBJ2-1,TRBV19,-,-,CASSIPQGGNEQFF,TGTGCCAGTAGTATCCCCCAAGGAGGGAATGAGCAGTTCTTC
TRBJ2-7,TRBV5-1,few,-,CASSLVRQDSYEQYF,TGCGCCAGCAGCTTGGTGAGACAGGACTCCTACGAGCAGTACTTC
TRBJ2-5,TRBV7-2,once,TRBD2,CASSLSGRSGETQYF,TGTGCCAGCAGCCTTAGCGGGAGGTCTGGGGAGACCCAGTACTTC
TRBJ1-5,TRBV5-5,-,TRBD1,CASSPGQGNQPQHF,TGTGCCAGCAGCCCAGGACAGGGGAATCAGCCCCAGCATTTT
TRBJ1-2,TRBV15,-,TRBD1,CATSIKSTGGAYGYTF,TGTGCCACCAGCATAAAAAGTACAGGGGGCGCTTATGGCTACACCTTC
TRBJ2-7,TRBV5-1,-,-,CASSQLRGGNYEQYF,TGCGCCAGCAGCCAACTTCGCGGCGGGAACTACGAGCAGTACTTC
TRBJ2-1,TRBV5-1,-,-,CASSYSNEQFF,TGCGCCAGCAGCTACAGTAATGAGCAGTTCTTC
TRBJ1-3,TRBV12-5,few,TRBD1,CASGLGTGSGNTIYF,TGTGCTAGTGGTTTGGGGACAGGCTCTGGAAACACCATATATTTT
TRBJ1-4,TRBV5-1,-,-,CASSLGGAGMTGEKLFF,TGCGCCAGCAGCTTGGGGGGCGCGGGGATGACGGGCGAAAAACTGTTTTTT